These 10 T cell receptor beta chains share one sample of origin, sequenced in a study of regulatory T cells in long-lasting Graves disease. Time point described: newly diagnosed GD, antithyroid drugs for less than 3 months. Following extraction of RNA from PBMCs, that RNA was used to make the TCR library. Assembly of TCR beta libraries relied on iRepertoire HTBI primers together with Arm-PCR of CDR3 regions. TCRdb fed the multiplex PCR reads into MiXCR, producing one record per CDR3 protein. The sample includes 240,000 or so distinct CDR3 sequences, roughly a fifth of them seen just once. Sequences were derived from peripheral blood mononuclear cells (PBMCs), sampled at new diagnosis, from a patient treated with antithyroid drugs. The receptors originated from a female donor with Graves disease.

This clonotype has a count of ten or more. The chain joins TRBV7-3 to TRBJ2-3; D perhaps matches TRBD1 (7 bases). CDR1 SGHTA and CDR2 FQGTGA come from the germline V gene. V was cut by 4 bases and J by 5 bases, with 19 bases left in between. The CDR3 runs 16 residues. CDR3 protein: CASSSPETGTGDTQYF. The DNA of the CDR3 is TGTGCCAGCAGCTCACCCGAGACAGGGACTGGAGATACGCAGTATTTT.

As for this clonotype: A much larger clone differs by one base, so this may be a read error. This chain joins TRBV20-1 and TRBJ2-7; D assignment may be TRBD1 or TRBD2 (5 bases each). CDR1 DFQATT and CDR2 SNEGSKA come from the germline V gene (reference sequence). The CDR3 is made up of 13 amino acids. The CDR3 DNA reads TGCAGTGCTAGAGTTGGTGGGGGTTACGGGCAGTACTTC. This translates into CSARVGGGYGQYF.

This clonotype was counted at least ten times. V usage is TRBV7-2 and J usage is TRBJ2-7; D possibly corresponds to TRBD2 (6 bases). CDR1 and CDR2 from the germline V gene are SGHTA and FQGNSA. Trimming took off 0 bases at V and 4 bases at J, with 10 bases between the two ends. The CDR3 contains 14 residues. The CDR3 DNA is TGTGCCAGCAGCTTAGCGGGACTCTCTTACGAGCAGTACTTC. Residues: CASSLAGLSYEQYF.

This clonotype was seen more than once but under ten times. The chain employs TRBV20-1 and TRBJ2-7; possible D gene TRBD1, 6 bases. The CDR3 is 13 residues long. Germline loops: CDR1 DFQATT, CDR2 SNEGSKA (reference sequence). With 3 bases removed from V and 3 bases from J, the gap between germline ends came to 12 bases. CDR3 bases: TGCAGTGCTAGGCAGGGGCCTTACTACGAGCAGTACTTC. Translation gives CSARQGPYYEQYF.

At least ten counts were recorded for this clonotype. In DNA, the CDR3 is TGTGCCAGCGGGGAGACAGGCACAGGAGAAGCTTTCTTT. It codes for CASGETGTGEAFF. V gene TRBV12-3 or TRBV12-4 combines with J gene TRBJ1-1, with D possibly being TRBD1 (6 bases). This CDR3 is 13 amino acids long. V shed 8 bases and J shed 8 bases, with 18 bases lying between them.

This clonotype was seen repeatedly, ten times or more. This rearrangement joins TRBV12-3 or TRBV12-4 to TRBJ2-1; 8 bases fit TRBD2. The CDR3 length is 16 residues. Trimming cost V 6 bases and J 6 bases; bases outside gene matches: 13. The CDR3 DNA is TGTGCCAGCAGGACAGGAGTAGCGGGAATGTTCAATGAGCAGTTCTTC. It specifies CASRTGVAGMFNEQFF.

The chain recombines TRBV7-2 with TRBJ2-3, with TRBD2 matching 13 bases. J gave up 0 bases and V 5 bases, and 5 bases lay outside the gene matches. This CDR3 contains 17 residues. Germline V gene data show CDR1 as SGHTA and CDR2 as FQGNSA. CDR3 nucleotides: TGTGCCAGCAGCCCACTAGCGGGGGGGATCAGCACAGATACGCAGTATTTT. Amino acid sequence: CASSPLAGGISTDTQYF.

This clonotype was recorded at least ten times. The CDR3 nucleotides read TGTGCCAGCAGCTTAGGAGGACTAGAGACCAATGAGCAGTTCTTC. Translating gives CASSLGGLETNEQFF. This chain connects TRBV7-2 to TRBJ2-1; the match to TRBD2 covers 7 bases. J gave up 6 bases and V 1 base, and 6 bases lay outside the gene matches. This CDR3 contains 15 residues. In germline, CDR1 is SGHTA, CDR2 FQGNSA.

This clonotype was observed many times. This chain links TRBV12-3 or TRBV12-4 with TRBJ1-2; D gene uncertain. V gave up 1 base and J gave up 3 bases, with 9 bases separating them. The CDR3 is made up of 14 amino acids. The chain's CDR3 is CASSLGGQDYGYTF. CDR3 in DNA: TGTGCCAGCAGTTTAGGCGGCCAAGACTATGGCTACACCTTC.

The table lists this clonotype with many counts. The chain is built from TRBV28 and TRBJ1-1, with 9 bases matching TRBD1. CDR3 length: 14 residues. CDR1 is MDHEN, CDR2 SYDVKM, per germline. With 8 bases clipped from V and 1 base from J, the junction kept 5 bases outside the gene matches. The CDR3 sequence is CASLLGQGNTEAFF. The DNA of the CDR3 is TGTGCCAGCCTCCTGGGACAGGGGAACACTGAAGCTTTCTTT.